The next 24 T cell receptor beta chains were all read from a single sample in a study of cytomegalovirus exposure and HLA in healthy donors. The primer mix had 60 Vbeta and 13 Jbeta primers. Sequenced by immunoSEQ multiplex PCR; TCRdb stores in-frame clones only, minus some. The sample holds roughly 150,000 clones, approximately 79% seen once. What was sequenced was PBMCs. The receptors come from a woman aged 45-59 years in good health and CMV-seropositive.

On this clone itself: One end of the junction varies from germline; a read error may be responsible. The CDR3 bases are TGTGCCAGCAGTCCCCTAGGGGGCTCCCCCGGGGAGCTGCTTTTT. It yields the protein CASSPLGGSPGELLF. This chain links TRBV6-5 with TRBJ2-2; 7 bases align to TRBD1. Germline V CDR1 and CDR2: MNHEY, SVGAGI. This CDR3 region has 15 residues.

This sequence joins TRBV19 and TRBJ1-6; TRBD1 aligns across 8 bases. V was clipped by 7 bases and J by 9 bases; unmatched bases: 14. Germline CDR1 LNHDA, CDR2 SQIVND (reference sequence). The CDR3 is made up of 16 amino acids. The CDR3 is CASNLVLQGVGSPLHF. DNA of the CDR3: TGTGCCAGTAATTTGGTTCTACAGGGGGTCGGTTCACCCCTCCACTTT. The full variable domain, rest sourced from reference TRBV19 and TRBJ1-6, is DGGITQSPKYLFRKEGQNVTLSCEQNLNHDAMYWYRQDPGQGLRLIYYSQIVNDFQKGDIAEGYSVSREKKESFPLTVTSAQKNPTAFYLCASNLVLQGVGSPLHFGNGTRLTVT.

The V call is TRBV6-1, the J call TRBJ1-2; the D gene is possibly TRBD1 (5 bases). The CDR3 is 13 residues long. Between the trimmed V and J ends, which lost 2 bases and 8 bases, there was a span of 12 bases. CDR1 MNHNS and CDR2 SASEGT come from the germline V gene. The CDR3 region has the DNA TGTGCCAGCAGTGAACAGGCAAGGACAGGCTACACCTTC. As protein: CASSEQARTGYTF.

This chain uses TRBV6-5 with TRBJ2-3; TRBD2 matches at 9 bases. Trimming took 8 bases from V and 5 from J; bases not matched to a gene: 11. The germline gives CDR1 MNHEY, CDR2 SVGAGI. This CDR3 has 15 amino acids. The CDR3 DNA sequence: TGTGCCAGCGCCCCGACTAGCGGTTATGTAGATACGCAGTATTTT. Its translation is CASAPTSGYVDTQYF.

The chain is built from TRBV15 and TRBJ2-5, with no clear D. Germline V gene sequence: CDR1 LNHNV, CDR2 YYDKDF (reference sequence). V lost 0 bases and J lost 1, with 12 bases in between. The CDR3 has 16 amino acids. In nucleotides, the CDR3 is TGTGCCACCAGCAGAGATAACCCGGTGCCCCAAGAGACCCAGTACTTC. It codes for CATSRDNPVPQETQYF.

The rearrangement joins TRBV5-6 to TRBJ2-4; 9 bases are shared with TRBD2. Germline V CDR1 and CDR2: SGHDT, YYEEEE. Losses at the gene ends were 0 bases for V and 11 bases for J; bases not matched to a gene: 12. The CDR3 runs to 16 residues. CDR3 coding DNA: TGTGCCAGCAGCTTGGGAGGTCTTAGCGGGGGTTCTGTTCAGTACTTC. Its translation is CASSLGGLSGGSVQYF.

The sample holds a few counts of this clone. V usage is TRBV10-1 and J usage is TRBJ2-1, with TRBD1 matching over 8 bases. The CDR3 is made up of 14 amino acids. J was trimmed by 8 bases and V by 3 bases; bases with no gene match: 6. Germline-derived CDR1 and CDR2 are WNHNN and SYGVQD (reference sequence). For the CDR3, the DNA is TGCGCCAGCAGTGATTTGGACAGGGACGATGAGCAGTTCTTC. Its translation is CASSDLDRDDEQFF.

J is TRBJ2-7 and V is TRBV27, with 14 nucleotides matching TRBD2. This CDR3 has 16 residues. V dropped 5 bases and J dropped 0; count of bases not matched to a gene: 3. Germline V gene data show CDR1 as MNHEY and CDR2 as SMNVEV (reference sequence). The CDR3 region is CASSPGLAGDSYEQYF. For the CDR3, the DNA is TGTGCCAGCAGTCCGGGACTAGCGGGGGACTCCTACGAGCAGTACTTC.

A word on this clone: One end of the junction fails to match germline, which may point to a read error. CDR3 residues: CVSSSPGPSGGLLTF. The CDR3 DNA is TGTGTCAGCAGTTCCCCTGGCCCTAGCGGGGGCCTCCTGACTTTC. This chain links TRBV28 with TRBJ2-6; 10 bases line up with TRBD2. The CDR3 runs to 15 residues. The germline V gene encodes CDR1 MDHEN and CDR2 SYDVKM.

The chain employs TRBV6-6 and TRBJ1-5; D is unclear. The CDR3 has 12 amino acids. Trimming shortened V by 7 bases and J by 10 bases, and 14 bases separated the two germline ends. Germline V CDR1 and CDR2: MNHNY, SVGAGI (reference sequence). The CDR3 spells CASTPVEGPQHF. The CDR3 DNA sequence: TGTGCCAGCACCCCCGTTGAGGGTCCCCAGCATTTT.

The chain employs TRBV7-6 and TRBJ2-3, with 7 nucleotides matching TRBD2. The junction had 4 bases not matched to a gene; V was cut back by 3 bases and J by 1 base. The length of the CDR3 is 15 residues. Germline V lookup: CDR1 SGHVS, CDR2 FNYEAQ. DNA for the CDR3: TGTGCCAGCAGCTTTTACACTAGCGGCACAGATACGCAGTATTTT. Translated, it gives CASSFYTSGTDTQYF.

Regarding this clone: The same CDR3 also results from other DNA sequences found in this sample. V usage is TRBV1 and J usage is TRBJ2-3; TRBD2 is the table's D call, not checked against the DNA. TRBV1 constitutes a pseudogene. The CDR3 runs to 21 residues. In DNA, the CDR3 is TGCACCAGCAGCCAAGAGATCAAGGGAGCGTTTGTAACCCCTAGCACAGATACGCAGTATTTT. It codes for CTSSQEIKGAFVTPSTDTQYF.

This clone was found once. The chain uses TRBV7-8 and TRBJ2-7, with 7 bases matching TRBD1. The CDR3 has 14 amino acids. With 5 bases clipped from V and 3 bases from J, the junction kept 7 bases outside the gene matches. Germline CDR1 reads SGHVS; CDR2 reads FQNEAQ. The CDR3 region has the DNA TGTGCCAGCAGCCCGGTTGCAGGGGGCTACGAGCAGTACTTC. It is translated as CASSPVAGGYEQYF.

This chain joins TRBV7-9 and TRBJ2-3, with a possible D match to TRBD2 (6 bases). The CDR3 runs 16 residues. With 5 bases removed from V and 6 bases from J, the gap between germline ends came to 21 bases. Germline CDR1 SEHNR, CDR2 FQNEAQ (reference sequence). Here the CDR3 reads CASSGTFSRIADTQYF. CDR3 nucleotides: TGTGCCAGCAGCGGGACTTTTTCGAGGATCGCGGATACGCAGTATTTT.

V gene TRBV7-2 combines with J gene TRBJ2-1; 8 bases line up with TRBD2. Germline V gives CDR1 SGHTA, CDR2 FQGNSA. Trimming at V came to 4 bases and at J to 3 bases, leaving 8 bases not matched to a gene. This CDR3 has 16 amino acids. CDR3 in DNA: TGTGCCAGCAGCTCATACGGGGGGGGAATCTACAATGAGCAGTTCTTC. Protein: CASSSYGGGIYNEQFF.

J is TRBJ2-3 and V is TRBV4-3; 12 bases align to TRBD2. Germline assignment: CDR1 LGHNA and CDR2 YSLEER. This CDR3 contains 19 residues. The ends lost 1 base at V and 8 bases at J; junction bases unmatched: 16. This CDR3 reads CASSQAGGSSGGARGTQYF. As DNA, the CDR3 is TGCGCCAGCAGCCAAGCGGGGGGCTCTAGCGGGGGGGCCCGGGGTACGCAGTATTTT.

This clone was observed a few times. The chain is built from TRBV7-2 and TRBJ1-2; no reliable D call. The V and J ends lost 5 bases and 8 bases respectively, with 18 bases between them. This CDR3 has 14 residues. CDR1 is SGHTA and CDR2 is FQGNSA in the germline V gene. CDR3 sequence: CASSTPEGGRGYTF. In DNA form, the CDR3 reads TGTGCCAGCAGCACCCCAGAGGGCGGGAGAGGCTACACCTTC.

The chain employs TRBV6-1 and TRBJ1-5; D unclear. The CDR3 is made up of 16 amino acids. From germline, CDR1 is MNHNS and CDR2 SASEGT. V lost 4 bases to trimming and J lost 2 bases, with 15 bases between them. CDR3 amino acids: CASSAPGGSGNQPQHF. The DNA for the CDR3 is TGTGCCAGCAGTGCCCCCGGAGGGTCCGGCAATCAGCCCCAGCATTTT.

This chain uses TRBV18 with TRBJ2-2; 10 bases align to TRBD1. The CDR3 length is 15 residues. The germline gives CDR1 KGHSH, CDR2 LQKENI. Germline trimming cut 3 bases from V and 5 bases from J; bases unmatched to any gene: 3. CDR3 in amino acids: CASSPGQGRTGELFF. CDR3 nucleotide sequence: TGTGCCAGCTCACCGGGACAGGGGCGGACCGGGGAGCTGTTTTTT.

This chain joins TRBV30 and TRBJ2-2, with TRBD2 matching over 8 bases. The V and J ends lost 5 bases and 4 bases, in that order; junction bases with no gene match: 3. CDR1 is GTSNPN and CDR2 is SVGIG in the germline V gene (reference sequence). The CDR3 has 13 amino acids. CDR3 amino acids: CAWSGGGTGELFF. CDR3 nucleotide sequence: TGTGCCTGGTCGGGGGGGGGCACCGGGGAGCTGTTTTTT.

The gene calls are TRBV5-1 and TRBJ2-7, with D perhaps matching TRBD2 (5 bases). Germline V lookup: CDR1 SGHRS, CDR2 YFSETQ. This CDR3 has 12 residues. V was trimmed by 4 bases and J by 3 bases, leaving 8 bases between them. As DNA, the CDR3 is TGCGCCAGCAGCCCCGAGGGCTACGAGCAGTACTTC. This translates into CASSPEGYEQYF.

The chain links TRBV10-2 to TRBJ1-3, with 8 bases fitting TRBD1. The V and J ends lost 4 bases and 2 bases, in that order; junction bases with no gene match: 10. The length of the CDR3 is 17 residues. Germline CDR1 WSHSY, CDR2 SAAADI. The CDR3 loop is CASSGSGQGATGNTIYF. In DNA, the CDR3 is TGCGCCAGCAGTGGAAGTGGGCAGGGGGCTACTGGAAACACCATATATTTT.

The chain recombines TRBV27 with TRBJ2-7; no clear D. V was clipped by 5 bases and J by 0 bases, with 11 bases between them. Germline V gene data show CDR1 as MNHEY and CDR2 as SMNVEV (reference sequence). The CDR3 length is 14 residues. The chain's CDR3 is CASSPRGSSYEQYF. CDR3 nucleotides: TGTGCCAGCAGTCCGCGAGGAAGCTCCTACGAGCAGTACTTC.

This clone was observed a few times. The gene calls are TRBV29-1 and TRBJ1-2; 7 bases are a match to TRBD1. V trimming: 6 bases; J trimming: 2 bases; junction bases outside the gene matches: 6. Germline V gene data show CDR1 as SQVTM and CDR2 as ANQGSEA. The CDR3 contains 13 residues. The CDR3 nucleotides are TGCAGCGTCCCCACACAGGGGAACTATGGCTACACCTTC. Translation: CSVPTQGNYGYTF.